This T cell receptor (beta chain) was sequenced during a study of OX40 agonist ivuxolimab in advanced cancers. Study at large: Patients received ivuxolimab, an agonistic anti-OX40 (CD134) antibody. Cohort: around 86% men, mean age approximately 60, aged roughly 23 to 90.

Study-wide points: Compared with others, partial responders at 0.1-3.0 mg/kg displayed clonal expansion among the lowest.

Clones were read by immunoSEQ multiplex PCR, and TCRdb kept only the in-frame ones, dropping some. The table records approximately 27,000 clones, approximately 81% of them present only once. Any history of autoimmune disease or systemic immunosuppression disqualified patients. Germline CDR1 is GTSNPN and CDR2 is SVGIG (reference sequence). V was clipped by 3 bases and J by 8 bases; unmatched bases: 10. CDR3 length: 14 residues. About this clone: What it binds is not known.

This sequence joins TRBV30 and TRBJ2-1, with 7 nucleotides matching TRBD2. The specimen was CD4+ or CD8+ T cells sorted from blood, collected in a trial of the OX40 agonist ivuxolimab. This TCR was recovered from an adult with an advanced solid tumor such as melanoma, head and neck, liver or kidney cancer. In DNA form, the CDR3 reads TGTGCCTGGAGCCCCGGGTTTGGGAGGGATGAGCAGTTCTTC. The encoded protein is CAWSPGFGRDEQFF.